The TCR beta chain under discussion was sequenced for a study of blood T cells in healthy people across ages. On the study more broadly: Using template switching, researchers captured about one barcoded beta molecule for each two T cells. Points from the study as a whole: The fall in TCR beta diversity per million T cells was roughly linear with age.

Points on this clonotype: Its antigen is undetermined.

This CDR3 has 15 amino acids. The germline V gene has CDR1 DFQATT and CDR2 SNEGSKA (reference sequence). The V and J ends lost 0 bases and 3 bases, in that order; junction bases with no gene match: 2. A sample-barcoded 5' primer and a J-beta primer mix were used in a second PCR of roughly 7 to 11 cycles. Each CDR3 protein gets one entry after TCRdb re-called the 5' RACE reads with MiXCR. The data show approximately 760,000 distinct CDR3 sequences, about 25% seen once. These data are also associated with another study on T cells of mothers and their children. According to that study: Six children, together with their three healthy Caucasian mothers, made up the donors. Whatever RNA was extracted went entirely into cDNA synthesis, at roughly 1.6 ug per 15 ul.

This TCR came from a boy between 10 and 17 years old in good health. This rearrangement joins TRBV20-1 to TRBJ2-7; 13 bases agree with TRBD2. The sequencing sample was made of blood. The CDR3: CSARDGLAGVYEQYF. Written as DNA, the CDR3 is TGCAGTGCTAGAGATGGACTAGCGGGGGTCTACGAGCAGTACTTC.